This T cell receptor (beta chain) was captured by sequencing in a study of early T cells in non-severe SARS-CoV-2 infection. The wider study: Unsorted whole-blood RNA was sequenced in bulk, leaving chains unpaired. Study outcomes and limitations: Reliance on VDJdb matching favored anti-spike CD8 responses; private and CD4 specificities were missed.

In the library, individual cDNA molecules carried attached unique molecular identifiers. One entry per CDR3 protein, called by TCRdb with MiXCR from the 5' RACE reads. The sample shows more than 50,000 distinct CDR3 sequences, around 9.1% of them seen only once. In its sample, this clonotype was seen a few times. Its target is not known. CDR3 length: 14 residues. V gave up 1 base and J gave up 3 bases, with 12 bases separating them. Germline CDR1 and CDR2: DFQATT and SNEGSKA (reference sequence). Sequencing was performed on whole blood. The V and J genes are TRBV20-1 and TRBJ1-1; D is undetermined. The source is an adult who was a healthcare worker with PCR-confirmed SARS-CoV-2 infection or an uninfected control (not recorded which). The DNA for the CDR3 is TGCAGTGCTAGAGGACAAGGGATCTACACTGAAGCTTTCTTT. Amino acid sequence: CSARGQGIYTEAFF.